One sample yielded the 30 T cell receptor beta chains listed below, sequenced in a study of T cell repertoires in cytomegalovirus infection. These TCRs' antigens remain unknown. TCRdb re-derived calls from the reads in MiXCR, one entry per CDR3 protein. Here the sample spans some 900,000 distinct CDR3 sequences, about 31% being singletons. Sequences were derived from cultured CD8+ T cells from PBMCs, sampled from culture after CMV antigen stimulation. These receptors came from a human donor in good health (CMV status not recorded). Some clones in this sample may be carry-over from other donors' samples.

This clonotype was observed a few times. The chain couples TRBV6-5 to TRBJ2-1, with TRBD2 as a possible D gene (5 bases). The germline V gene has CDR1 MNHEY and CDR2 SVGAGI. The CDR3 totals 15 residues. Trimming removed 3 bases from V and 4 bases from J, with 13 bases in between. For the CDR3, the DNA is TGTGCCAGCAGTTATGGACTGAGTTTTTACAATGAGCAGTTCTTC. Amino acid sequence: CASSYGLSFYNEQFF.

This clonotype was observed a handful of times. V is TRBV19 and J is TRBJ2-7, with a weak D call TRBD1 (6 bases). The CDR3 extends over 15 amino acids. Trimming removed 5 bases from V and 1 base from J, with 15 bases in between. Germline V gene data show CDR1 as LNHDA and CDR2 as SQIVND (reference sequence). The CDR3 DNA reads TGTGCCAGTAGTCTATTCTCAGGGGAATCCTACGAGCAGTACTTC. Translated: CASSLFSGESYEQYF.

This rearrangement joins TRBV12-3 or TRBV12-4 to TRBJ2-1; D is uncertain. The CDR3 is made up of 12 amino acids. V dropped 3 bases and J dropped 6 bases, with 6 bases sitting between them. CDR3 amino acids: CASSFAANEQFF. DNA of the CDR3: TGTGCCAGCAGTTTTGCGGCCAATGAGCAGTTCTTC.

The genes are TRBV19 and TRBJ1-1; D uncertain. Germline assignment: CDR1 LNHDA and CDR2 SQIVND (reference sequence). The V end lost 5 bases, the J end lost 1 base, and 17 bases lay between the germline ends. The CDR3 is made up of 16 amino acids. CDR3 DNA sequence: TGTGCCAGTAGTCCCCCCGGAGGTAGCAAGAACACTGAAGCTTTCTTT. Translation gives CASSPPGGSKNTEAFF.

This sequence joins TRBV19 and TRBJ2-5; D ambiguous. Trimming removed 0 bases from V and 3 bases from J, with 5 bases in between. In germline, CDR1 is LNHDA, CDR2 SQIVND (reference sequence). The CDR3 sequence is 13 residues long. CDR3 nucleotide sequence: TGTGCCAGTAGTATAGACTGGGAAGAGACCCAGTACTTC. Protein product: CASSIDWEETQYF.

As regards this clonotype: A much larger clone sits a single nucleotide away, making a read error possible. The chain couples TRBV7-8 to TRBJ1-5; tentatively, D is TRBD1 (5 bases). The CDR3 is made up of 15 amino acids. Per germline, CDR1 SGHVS and CDR2 FQNEAQ. The CDR3 DNA is TGTGTCAGCACCCAGGGCCCTTATAGCAATCAGCCCCAGCATTTT. Translating gives CVSTQGPYSNQPQHF.

This clonotype has just a few counts. The chain links TRBV11-2 to TRBJ2-7; TRBD1 might be the D (7 bases). From germline, CDR1 is SGHAT and CDR2 FQNNGV. This CDR3 has 14 amino acids. The V gene lost 5 bases and the J gene lost 6 bases, with 17 bases spanning the gap. CDR3 sequence (DNA): TGTGCCAGCAGCCGACCAGGACAGGAGGGCGAGCAGTACGTC. It translates to CASSRPGQEGEQYV.

J is TRBJ2-1 and V is TRBV2; 10 bases are a match to TRBD1. With 8 bases clipped from V and 7 bases from J, the junction kept 5 bases outside the gene matches. This CDR3 region has 13 residues. CDR1 is SNHLY, CDR2 FYNNEI, per germline. CDR3 sequence: CASVTGGYNEQFF. The CDR3, as DNA: TGTGCCAGCGTGACAGGGGGCTATAATGAGCAGTTCTTC.

This rearrangement joins TRBV11-2 to TRBJ2-3, with a tentative D call TRBD2 (6 bases). CDR3 size: 17 residues. Trimming left V 1 base short and J 3 bases short, with 17 bases between. The V gene's germline CDR1 is SGHAT and CDR2 FQNNGV. The CDR3 DNA is TGTGCCAGCAGCTTAGGACCGGGACTCCTTCCTACAGATACGCAGTATTTT. The encoded protein is CASSLGPGLLPTDTQYF.

The J gene is TRBJ1-1, the V gene TRBV5-4; D possibly corresponds to TRBD1 (5 bases). Germline loops: CDR1 SGHNT, CDR2 YYREEE (reference sequence). Trimming cost V 4 bases and J 10 bases, with 14 bases left between them. The CDR3 totals 12 residues. CDR3 sequence: CASSPGTPPAFF. The CDR3 DNA reads as TGTGCCAGCAGCCCGGGGACCCCGCCAGCTTTCTTT. Using reference TRBV5-4 and TRBJ1-1 for the parts outside the CDR3, the full variable domain is ETGVTQSPTHLIKTRGQQVTLRCSSQSGHNTVSWYQQALGQGPQFIFQYYREEENGRGNFPPRFSGLQFPNYSSELNVNALELDDSALYLCASSPGTPPAFFGQGTRLTVV.

A remark on this clonotype: This may arise from a read error, as a much more abundant clone is one base away. The rearrangement links TRBV7-8 to TRBJ2-5, with a possible D match to TRBD2 (5 bases). Germline assignment: CDR1 SGHVS and CDR2 FQNEAQ. The V end was cut by 7 bases, the J end by 2 bases, with 17 bases between. This CDR3 has 15 amino acids. The CDR3 DNA reads as TGTGCCAGCATCTCAGGAGCGGAAACACAAGAGACCCAGTACTTC. Its translation is CASISGAETQETQYF.

Comment on this clonotype: Compared with germline, one end of the junction differs, possibly owing to a read error. This rearrangement joins TRBV28 to TRBJ2-1; TRBD1 agrees at 11 bases. Germline V lookup: CDR1 MDHEN, CDR2 SYDVKM. The CDR3 is made up of 15 amino acids. The CDR3 here is CASSSDRGHINERFF. For the CDR3, the DNA is TGTGCCAGCAGCTCGGACAGGGGGCATATCAATGAGCGGTTCTTC.

The chain joins TRBV10-3 to TRBJ2-1; the D is unclear. The ends were cut back, 6 bases at V and 5 bases at J, with 8 bases in the middle. This CDR3 comprises 12 residues. The germline gives CDR1 ENHRY, CDR2 SYGVKD. As DNA, the CDR3 is TGTGCCATCAGAGAGATCCACAATGAGCAGTTCTTC. Encoded protein: CAIREIHNEQFF.

This clonotype was detected ten times or more. This chain links TRBV5-4 with TRBJ2-3; D is ambiguous. The CDR3 is 12 residues long. Germline CDR1 is SGHNT and CDR2 is YYREEE (reference sequence). The V end was cut by 2 bases, the J end by 5 bases, with 6 bases between. CDR3 bases: TGTGCCAGCAGCTTCCTTAGAGATACGCAGTATTTT. Protein: CASSFLRDTQYF.

This clonotype was found many times. The chain recombines TRBV5-4 with TRBJ2-2; D unresolved. This CDR3 region has 13 residues. Trimming left V 4 bases short and J 3 bases short, with 7 bases between. From germline, CDR1 is SGHNT and CDR2 YYREEE (reference sequence). The chain's CDR3 is CASSPDDTGELFF. The CDR3 bases are TGTGCCAGCAGCCCGGATGACACCGGGGAGCTGTTTTTT.

This clonotype was found many times. V usage is TRBV4-1 and J usage is TRBJ2-5; 9 positions match TRBD2. CDR1 MGHRA and CDR2 YSYEKL come from the germline V gene. V lost 1 base, J lost 5 bases, and 8 bases stayed unmatched. The CDR3 runs 16 residues. DNA of the CDR3: TGCGCCAGCAGCCAAGGGTTGGCGGGGGGGCTTGAGACCCAGTACTTC. This codes for CASSQGLAGGLETQYF.

This clonotype showed up just a few times. This chain joins TRBV20-1 and TRBJ1-1; 7 nucleotides agree with TRBD1. Looked up from germline, CDR1 is DFQATT and CDR2 is SNEGSKA (reference sequence). CDR3 size: 12 residues. CDR3 nucleotides: TGCAGCGGAACAGGGACAGTGGTTGAAGCTTTCTTT. This translates into CSGTGTVVEAFF.

The rearrangement links TRBV11-2 to TRBJ2-5, with no clear D. The CDR3 runs to 16 residues. The ends were cut back, 3 bases at V and 5 bases at J, with 19 bases in the middle. Germline V lookup: CDR1 SGHAT, CDR2 FQNNGV. The CDR3 region has the DNA TGTGCCAGCAGCTTTTTACTTCTCAATTCTTTGGAGACCCAGTACTTC. This translates into CASSFLLLNSLETQYF.

This clonotype has a handful of counts. The chain uses TRBV24-1 and TRBJ2-1, with 12 nucleotides matching TRBD1. The CDR3 loop spans 16 amino acids. J lost 8 bases, V lost 7 bases, and 11 bases had no gene match. Per germline, CDR1 KGHDR and CDR2 SFDVKD. Written as DNA, the CDR3 is TGTGCCACCAGGTACTCACGGGACAGGGGGCTTCATGAGCAGTTCTTC. Its translation is CATRYSRDRGLHEQFF.

The rearrangement uses TRBV19 and TRBJ2-1; D is perhaps TRBD2 (5 bases). V lost 6 bases, J lost 3 bases, and 9 bases lay in between. Per the germline V gene, CDR1 is LNHDA and CDR2 is SQIVND (reference sequence). This CDR3 spans 13 amino acids. The CDR3, as DNA: TGTGCCAGTAGGACCCGGGACTACAATGAGCAGTTCTTC. Translation: CASRTRDYNEQFF.

V usage is TRBV12-5 and J usage is TRBJ2-1; D is possibly TRBD2 (5 bases). The V gene lost 6 bases and the J gene lost 8 bases, with 23 bases spanning the gap. Germline V gene data show CDR1 as LGHNT and CDR2 as FRNRAP. This CDR3 is built from 16 residues. CDR3 nucleotide sequence: TGTGCTAGTGGCGGCAAGCCGGGATCAATTTACGATGAGCAGTTCTTC. It codes for CASGGKPGSIYDEQFF.

This sequence joins TRBV2 and TRBJ2-2; D is undetermined. This CDR3 comprises 10 residues. Germline V gene sequence: CDR1 SNHLY, CDR2 FYNNEI. With 10 bases removed from V and 6 bases from J, the gap between germline ends came to 6 bases. The CDR3 is CANMSGELFF. Here the CDR3 DNA reads TGTGCCAACATGTCCGGGGAGCTGTTTTTT.

V gene TRBV24-1 combines with J gene TRBJ2-3, with no clear D. CDR1 is KGHDR, CDR2 SFDVKD, per germline. Trimming pared 0 bases from V and 7 bases from J, leaving 4 bases between. The CDR3 covers 12 residues. CDR3 protein: CATSDLENTQYF. The CDR3 bases are TGTGCCACCAGTGATTTGGAAAATACGCAGTATTTT.

This clonotype was seen a handful of times. This chain links TRBV5-4 with TRBJ2-5; perhaps TRBD2 as D (5 bases). The V gene's germline CDR1 is SGHNT and CDR2 YYREEE (reference sequence). Trimming shortened V by 2 bases and J by 5 bases, and 13 bases separated the two germline ends. This CDR3 has 14 residues. The chain's CDR3 is CASSFGPGLETQYF. CDR3 nucleotides: TGTGCCAGCAGCTTTGGGCCGGGGTTGGAGACCCAGTACTTC.

This sequence joins TRBV11-2 and TRBJ2-7; D possibly corresponds to TRBD1 (6 bases). The CDR3 sequence is 14 residues long. Germline V gives CDR1 SGHAT, CDR2 FQNNGV. The ends were cut back, 5 bases at V and 0 bases at J, with 11 bases in the middle. The CDR3 sequence is CASSTGQYSYEQYV. The CDR3 coding sequence is TGTGCCAGCAGCACTGGACAGTACTCCTACGAGCAGTACGTC.

V usage is TRBV4-2 and J usage is TRBJ1-1, with no clear D. Trimming removed 0 bases at V and 7 bases at J, with 18 bases between. The CDR3 is 16 amino acids. Germline CDR1 LGHNA, CDR2 YNFKEQ. The CDR3 DNA sequence: TGTGCCAGCAGCCAAGAGCGGGGAACAGTGGGTATTGAAGCTTTCTTT. It is translated as CASSQERGTVGIEAFF.

This clonotype has a handful of counts. The rearrangement links TRBV7-9 to TRBJ2-7; 7 bases are a match to TRBD1. This CDR3 contains 14 residues. V trimming: 5 bases; J trimming: 5 bases; junction bases outside the gene matches: 9. Per the germline V gene, CDR1 is SEHNR and CDR2 is FQNEAQ (reference sequence). For the CDR3, the DNA is TGTGCCAGCAGCCTCCGGGACAGCTACGACGAGCAGTACGTC. Amino acids: CASSLRDSYDEQYV.

The sample holds a few counts of this clonotype. The chain links TRBV7-9 to TRBJ2-2; D is undetermined. The CDR3 length is 14 residues. CDR1 is SEHNR and CDR2 is FQNEAQ in the germline V gene (reference sequence). V was cut by 2 bases and J by 6 bases, with 10 bases left in between. CDR3 in amino acids: CASSLNPPPGELFF. The CDR3, as DNA: TGTGCCAGCAGCTTAAACCCACCCCCCGGGGAGCTGTTTTTT.

The rearrangement links TRBV7-6 to TRBJ2-2; D unresolved. Trimming pared 5 bases from V and 1 base from J, leaving 11 bases between. CDR3 length equals 15 residues. Germline V gene data show CDR1 as SGHVS and CDR2 as FNYEAQ. The CDR3 reads CASSPESVNTGELFF. The CDR3 coding sequence is TGTGCCAGCAGCCCCGAGTCGGTGAACACCGGGGAGCTGTTTTTT.

This clonotype was detected a few times. The V gene is TRBV6-5, the J gene TRBJ1-1, with D perhaps matching TRBD1 (6 bases). Per germline, CDR1 MNHEY and CDR2 SVGAGI. V lost 2 bases, J lost 0 bases, and 10 bases lay in between. This CDR3 has 15 amino acids. CDR3 sequence: CASSYGQTMNTEAFF. CDR3 nucleotides: TGTGCCAGCAGTTACGGACAGACCATGAACACTGAAGCTTTCTTT.